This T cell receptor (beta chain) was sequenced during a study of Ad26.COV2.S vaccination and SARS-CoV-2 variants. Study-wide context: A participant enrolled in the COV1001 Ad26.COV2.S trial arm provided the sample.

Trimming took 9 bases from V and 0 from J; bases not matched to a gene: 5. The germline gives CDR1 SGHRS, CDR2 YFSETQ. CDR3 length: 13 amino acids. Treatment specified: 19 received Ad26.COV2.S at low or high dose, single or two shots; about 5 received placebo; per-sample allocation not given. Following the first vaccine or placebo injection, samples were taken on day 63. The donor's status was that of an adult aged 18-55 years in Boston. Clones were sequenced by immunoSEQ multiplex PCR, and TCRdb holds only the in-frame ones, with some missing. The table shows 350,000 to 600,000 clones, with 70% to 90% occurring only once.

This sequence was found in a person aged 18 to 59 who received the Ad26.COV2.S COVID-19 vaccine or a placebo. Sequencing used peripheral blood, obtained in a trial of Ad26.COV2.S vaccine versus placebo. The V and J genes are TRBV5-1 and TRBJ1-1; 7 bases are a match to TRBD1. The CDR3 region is CATRQGVNTEAFF. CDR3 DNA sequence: TGCGCCACCAGGCAGGGGGTGAACACTGAAGCTTTCTTT.